This TCR beta chain is from a study of T cell responses to AZD1222 COVID-19 vaccine. Turning to the study itself: Second-dose groups at about 4 or about 12 weeks were pooled.

The protocol was immunoSEQ multiplex PCR, while the TCRdb copy is restricted to in-frame clones and leaves out a portion. In the table there are about 150,000 clones, around 88% of which are singletons. Of note for this clone: Its matching antigen is unknown.

Trimming cost V 1 base and J 0 bases, with 12 bases left between them. The germline gives CDR1 SGHTA, CDR2 FQGNSA. The CDR3 totals 17 residues. General study findings and limits: Among spike-specific TCRs, nearly half reportedly target unmutated variant regions. The study found vaccine-associated CD4 TCRs spanning spike, dominant at 160-218 and 743-854. Donor demographics were predominantly white British with a female majority; clonal diversity may be underestimated.

This clonotype was obtained from an adult in good health. Source: peripheral blood, taken on day 0 of AZD1222 vaccination. This sequence joins TRBV7-2 and TRBJ1-4, with unresolved D. CDR3: CASSLEGLAATNEKLFF. The DNA for the CDR3 is TGTGCCAGCAGCTTAGAAGGCCTAGCGGCAACTAATGAAAAACTGTTTTTT.